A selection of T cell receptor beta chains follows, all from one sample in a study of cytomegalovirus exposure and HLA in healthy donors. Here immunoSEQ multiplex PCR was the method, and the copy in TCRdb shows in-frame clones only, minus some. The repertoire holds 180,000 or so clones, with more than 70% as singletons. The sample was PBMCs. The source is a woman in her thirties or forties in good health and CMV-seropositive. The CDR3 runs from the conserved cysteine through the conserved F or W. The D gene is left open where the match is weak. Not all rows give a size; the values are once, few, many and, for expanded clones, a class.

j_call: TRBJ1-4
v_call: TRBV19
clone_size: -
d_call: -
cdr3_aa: CASNAGIGEKLFF
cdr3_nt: TGTGCCAGCAATGCGGGGATCGGTGAAAAACTGTTTTTT

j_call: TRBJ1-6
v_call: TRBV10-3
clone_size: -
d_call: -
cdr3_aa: CAISRPGGDSPLHF
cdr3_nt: TGTGCCATCAGTCGGCCTGGGGGGGATTCACCCCTCCACTTT

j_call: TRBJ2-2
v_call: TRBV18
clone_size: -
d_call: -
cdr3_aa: CASSPGGSRTGELFF
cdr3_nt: TGTGCCAGCTCACCAGGAGGGAGCCGGACCGGGGAGCTGTTTTTT

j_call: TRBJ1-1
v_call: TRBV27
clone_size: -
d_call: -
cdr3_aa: CASSDYGVANTEAFF
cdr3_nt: TGTGCCAGCAGTGATTACGGGGTCGCGAACACTGAAGCTTTCTTT

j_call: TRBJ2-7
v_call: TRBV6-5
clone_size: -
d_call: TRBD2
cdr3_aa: CASSSGLAGTSYEQYF
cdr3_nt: TGTGCCAGCAGTTCCGGACTAGCGGGTACCTCCTACGAGCAGTACTTC

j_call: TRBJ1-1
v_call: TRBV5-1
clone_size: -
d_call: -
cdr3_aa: CASGQGIGNTEAFF
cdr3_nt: TGCGCCAGCGGGCAGGGGATTGGGAACACTGAAGCTTTCTTT

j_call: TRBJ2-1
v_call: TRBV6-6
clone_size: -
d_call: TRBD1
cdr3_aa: CASSYSKAGGSYEQFF
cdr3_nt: TGTGCCAGCAGTTACTCGAAGGCAGGGGGCAGCTATGAGCAGTTCTTC

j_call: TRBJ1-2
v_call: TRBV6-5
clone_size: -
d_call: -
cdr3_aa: CASRLAGHYGYTF
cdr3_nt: TGTGCCAGCAGACTAGCAGGGCACTATGGCTACACCTTC

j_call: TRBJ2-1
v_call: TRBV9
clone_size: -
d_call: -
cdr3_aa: CASGGLTNLVNEQFF
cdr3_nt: TGTGCCAGCGGCGGTTTGACAAACCTGGTTAATGAGCAGTTCTTC

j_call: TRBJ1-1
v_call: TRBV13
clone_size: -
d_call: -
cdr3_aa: CASSLYQNTEAFF
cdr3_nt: TGTGCCAGCAGCCTCTATCAGAACACTGAAGCTTTCTTT

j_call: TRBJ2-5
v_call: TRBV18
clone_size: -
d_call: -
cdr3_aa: CASSPVSQGQETQYF
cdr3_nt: TGTGCCAGCTCACCAGTTTCCCAGGGGCAAGAGACCCAGTACTTC

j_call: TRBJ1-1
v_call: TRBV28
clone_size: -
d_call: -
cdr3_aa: CASRKPGGNTEAFF
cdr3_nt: TGTGCCAGCAGAAAACCGGGGGGGAACACTGAAGCTTTCTTT

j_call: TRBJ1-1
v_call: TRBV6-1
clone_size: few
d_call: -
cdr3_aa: CASSPNSGNTEAFF
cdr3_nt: TGTGCCAGCAGTCCTAACTCTGGGAACACTGAAGCTTTCTTT

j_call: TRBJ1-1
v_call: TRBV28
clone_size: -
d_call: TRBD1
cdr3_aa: CASSGQGAVWGAFF
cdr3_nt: TGTGCCAGCAGTGGGCAGGGGGCGGTATGGGGAGCTTTCTTT

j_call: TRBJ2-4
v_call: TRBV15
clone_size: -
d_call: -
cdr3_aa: CATSLDLAKNIQYF
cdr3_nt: TGTGCCACCAGCCTAGACCTAGCCAAAAACATTCAGTACTTC

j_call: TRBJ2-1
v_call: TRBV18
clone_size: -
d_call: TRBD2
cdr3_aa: CASSPRSGTREHNEQFF
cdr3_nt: TGTGCCAGCTCACCTAGATCCGGGACTAGAGAACACAATGAGCAGTTCTTC

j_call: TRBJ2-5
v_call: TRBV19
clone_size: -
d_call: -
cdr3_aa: CASSNSWQAHQETQYF
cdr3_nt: TGTGCCAGTAGTAACAGTTGGCAGGCCCACCAAGAGACCCAGTACTTC

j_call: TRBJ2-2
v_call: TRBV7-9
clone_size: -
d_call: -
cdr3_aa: CASSLGVNTGELFF
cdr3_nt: TGTGCCAGCAGCTTAGGAGTGAACACCGGGGAGCTGTTTTTT

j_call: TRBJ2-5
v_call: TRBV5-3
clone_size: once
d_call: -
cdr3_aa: CARSLWRQETQYF
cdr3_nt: TGTGCCAGAAGCTTGTGGCGGCAAGAGACCCAGTACTTC

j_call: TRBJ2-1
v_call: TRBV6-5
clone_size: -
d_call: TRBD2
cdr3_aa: CASSYSGREQFF
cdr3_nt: TGTGCCAGCAGTTACTCCGGGAGGGAGCAGTTCTTC

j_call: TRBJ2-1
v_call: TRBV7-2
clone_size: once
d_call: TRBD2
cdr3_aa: CASSLLAGGNEQFF
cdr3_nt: TGTGCCAGCAGCTTACTAGCGGGAGGTAATGAGCAGTTCTTC

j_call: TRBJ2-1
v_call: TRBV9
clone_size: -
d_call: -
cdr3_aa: CASSVILGDDEQFF
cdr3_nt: TGTGCCAGCAGCGTAATTCTGGGCGACGATGAGCAGTTCTTC

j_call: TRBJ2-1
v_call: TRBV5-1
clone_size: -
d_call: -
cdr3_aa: CASISDPSYNEQFF
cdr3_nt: TGCGCCAGTATTAGCGACCCCTCCTACAATGAGCAGTTCTTC

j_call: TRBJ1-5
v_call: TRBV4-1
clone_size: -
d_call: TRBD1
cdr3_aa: CASSQGWDSQYPQHF
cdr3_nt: TGCGCCAGCAGCCAAGGGTGGGACAGCCAGTATCCCCAGCATTTT

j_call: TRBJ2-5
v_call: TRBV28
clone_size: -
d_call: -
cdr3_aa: CASSIGQPQYF
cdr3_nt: TGTGCCAGCAGTATAGGACAGCCCCAGTACTTC

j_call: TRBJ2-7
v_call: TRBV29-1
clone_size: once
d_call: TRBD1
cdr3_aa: CSAYRGSSYEQYF
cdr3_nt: TGCAGCGCCTACAGGGGTTCTTCCTACGAGCAGTACTTC

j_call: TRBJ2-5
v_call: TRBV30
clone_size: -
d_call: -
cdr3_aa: CAWSVAGRTQYF
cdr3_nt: TGTGCCTGGAGTGTCGCCGGCCGGACTCAGTACTTC

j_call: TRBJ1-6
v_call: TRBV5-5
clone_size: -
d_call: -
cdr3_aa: CASSLRTLSPLHF
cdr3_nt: TGTGCCAGCAGCTTGAGGACACTTTCACCCCTCCACTTT

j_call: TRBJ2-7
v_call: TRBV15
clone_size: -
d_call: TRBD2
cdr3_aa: CATSRDWGGTYEQYF
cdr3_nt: TGTGCCACCAGCAGAGATTGGGGGGGTACCTACGAGCAGTACTTC

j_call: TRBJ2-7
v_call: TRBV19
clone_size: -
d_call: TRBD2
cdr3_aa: CASSLDPSKRERYEQYF
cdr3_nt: TGTGCCAGTAGCCTTGACCCTTCAAAGCGGGAGAGGTACGAGCAGTACTTC

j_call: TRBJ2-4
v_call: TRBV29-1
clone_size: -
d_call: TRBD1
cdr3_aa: CSVAGGLAKNIQYF
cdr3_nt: TGCAGCGTTGCAGGGGGCCTAGCCAAAAACATTCAGTACTTC

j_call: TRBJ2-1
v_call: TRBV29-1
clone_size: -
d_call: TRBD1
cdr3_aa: CSVSRPGQGANEQFF
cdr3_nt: TGCAGCGTTTCCCGACCGGGACAGGGGGCGAATGAGCAGTTCTTC

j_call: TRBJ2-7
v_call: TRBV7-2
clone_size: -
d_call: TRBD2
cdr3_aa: CASSLVSAGANEQYF
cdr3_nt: TGTGCCAGCAGCTTAGTTTCGGCGGGAGCCAACGAGCAGTACTTC

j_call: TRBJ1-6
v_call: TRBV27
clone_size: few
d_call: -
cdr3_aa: CASSRAGLSPLHF
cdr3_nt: TGTGCCAGCAGTAGGGCGGGTTTATCACCCCTCCACTTT

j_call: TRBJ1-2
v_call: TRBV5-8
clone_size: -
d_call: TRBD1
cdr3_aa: CASSYLRTGNGYTF
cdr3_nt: TGTGCCAGCAGCTACCTTCGGACAGGGAATGGCTACACCTTC